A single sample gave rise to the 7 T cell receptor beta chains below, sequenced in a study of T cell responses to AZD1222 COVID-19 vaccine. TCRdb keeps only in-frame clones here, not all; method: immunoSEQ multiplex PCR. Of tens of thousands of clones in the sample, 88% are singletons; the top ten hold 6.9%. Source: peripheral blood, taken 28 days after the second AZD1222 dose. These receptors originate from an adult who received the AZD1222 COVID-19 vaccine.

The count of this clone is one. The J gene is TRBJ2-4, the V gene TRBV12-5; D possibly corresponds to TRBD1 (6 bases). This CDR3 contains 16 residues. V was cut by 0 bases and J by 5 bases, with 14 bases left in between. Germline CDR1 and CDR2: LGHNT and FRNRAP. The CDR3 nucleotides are TGTGCTAGTGGTTTGGTACATCACCAGGGGCAAAACATTCAGTACTTC. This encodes CASGLVHHQGQNIQYF.

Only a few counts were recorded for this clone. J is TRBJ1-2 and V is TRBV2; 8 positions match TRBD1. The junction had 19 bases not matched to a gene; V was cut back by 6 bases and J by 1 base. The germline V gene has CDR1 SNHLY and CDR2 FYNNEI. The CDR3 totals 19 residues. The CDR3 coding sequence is TGTGCCAGCAGCTACAGAGAGGACAGGGAGGATGATAATAACTATGGCTACACCTTC. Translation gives CASSYREDREDDNNYGYTF.

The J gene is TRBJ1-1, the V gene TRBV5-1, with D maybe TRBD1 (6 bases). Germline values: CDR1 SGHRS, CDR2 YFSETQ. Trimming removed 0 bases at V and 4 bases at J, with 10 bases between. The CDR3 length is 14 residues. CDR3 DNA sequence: TGCGCCAGCAGCTTGGAAGGGGGGTCCACTGAAGCTTTCTTT. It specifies CASSLEGGSTEAFF.

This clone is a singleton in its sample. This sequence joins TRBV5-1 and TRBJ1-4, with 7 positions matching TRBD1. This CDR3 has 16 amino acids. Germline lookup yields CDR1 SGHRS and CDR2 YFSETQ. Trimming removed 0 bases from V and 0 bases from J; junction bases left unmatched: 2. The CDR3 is CASSLGQGTTNEKLFF. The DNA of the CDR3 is TGCGCCAGCAGCTTGGGACAGGGAACAACTAATGAAAAACTGTTTTTT.

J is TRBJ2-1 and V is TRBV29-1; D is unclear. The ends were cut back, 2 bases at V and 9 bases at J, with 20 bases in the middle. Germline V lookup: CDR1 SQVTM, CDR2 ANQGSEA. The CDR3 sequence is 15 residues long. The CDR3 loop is CSVESRVFPSGEQFF. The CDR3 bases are TGCAGCGTTGAAAGTCGAGTCTTCCCGTCGGGTGAGCAGTTCTTC.

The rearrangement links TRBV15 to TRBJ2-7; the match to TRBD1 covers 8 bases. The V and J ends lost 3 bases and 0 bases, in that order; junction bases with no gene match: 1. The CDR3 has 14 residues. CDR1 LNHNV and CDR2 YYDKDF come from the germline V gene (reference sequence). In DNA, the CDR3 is TGTGCCACCAGCAGGGGACAGGTCTCCTACGAGCAGTACTTC. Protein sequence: CATSRGQVSYEQYF.

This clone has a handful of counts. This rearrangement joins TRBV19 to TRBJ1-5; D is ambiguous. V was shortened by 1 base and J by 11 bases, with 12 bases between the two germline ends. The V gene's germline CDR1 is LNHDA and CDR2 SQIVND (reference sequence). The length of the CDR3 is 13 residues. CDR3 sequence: CASSIVPSMAQHF. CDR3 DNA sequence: TGTGCCAGTAGTATAGTCCCGTCTATGGCCCAGCATTTT.